A selection of T cell receptor beta chains follows, all from one sample in a study of Tregs in tolerant kidney transplant recipients. Clones were sequenced by immunoSEQ multiplex PCR, and TCRdb holds only the in-frame ones, with some missing. The profile covers around 61,000 clones, with 80% to 90% appearing a single time and under 6.5% taken by the ten largest. The specimen was CD4+ T cells from blood. The origin of the receptors is a human donor in good health. The CDR3 runs from the conserved cysteine through the conserved F or W. The order of the fields is V gene, J gene, D gene, clone size, CDR3 DNA, CDR3 protein. D genes are given only for firm matches. Expanded clones get a size class; other rows say once, few or many, or leave the size out.

V gene: TRBV29-1; J gene: TRBJ1-1; D gene: NA; clone size: NA; CDR3 DNA: TGCAGCGTTGAAAGGCAGACGAACACTGAAGCTTTCTTT; CDR3 protein: CSVERQTNTEAFF
V gene: TRBV6-5; J gene: TRBJ2-3; D gene: TRBD1; clone size: NA; CDR3 DNA: TGTGCCAGCAGTCCCTCCTGGACAGGGTCAGATACGCAGTATTTT; CDR3 protein: CASSPSWTGSDTQYF
V gene: TRBV19; J gene: TRBJ2-7; D gene: TRBD2; clone size: once; CDR3 DNA: TGTGCCACCACCGCCTTCGGCGGGAGGGCCCAGGGCGAGCAGTACTTC; CDR3 protein: CATTAFGGRAQGEQYF
V gene: TRBV4-3; J gene: TRBJ2-7; D gene: NA; clone size: NA; CDR3 DNA: TGCGCCAGCAGCCAAGATGGCAGGCCCTACGGGGGCGGCGAGCAGTACTTC; CDR3 protein: CASSQDGRPYGGGEQYF
V gene: TRBV5-1; J gene: TRBJ1-2; D gene: NA; clone size: NA; CDR3 DNA: TGCGCCAGCAGCTTGGCCCCAGGGAATGGCTACACCTTC; CDR3 protein: CASSLAPGNGYTF
V gene: TRBV27; J gene: TRBJ2-3; D gene: NA; clone size: NA; CDR3 DNA: TGTGCCAGCAGTTTAGGGTCGGGGAAGGGAGAAGATACGCAGTATTTT; CDR3 protein: CASSLGSGKGEDTQYF
V gene: TRBV6-1; J gene: TRBJ2-5; D gene: NA; clone size: NA; CDR3 DNA: TGTGCCAGCAGTGGTCGTGTGGGGGAGACCCAGTACTTC; CDR3 protein: CASSGRVGETQYF
V gene: TRBV30; J gene: TRBJ1-6; D gene: NA; clone size: NA; CDR3 DNA: TGTGCCTGGAGTGTAAGGCAGGGAGGATCACCCCTCCACTTT; CDR3 protein: CAWSVRQGGSPLHF
V gene: TRBV30; J gene: TRBJ2-4; D gene: NA; clone size: NA; CDR3 DNA: TGTGCCTGGAGTCCGGTGGGCGGCATTCAGTACTTC; CDR3 protein: CAWSPVGGIQYF
V gene: TRBV12-5; J gene: TRBJ2-2; D gene: TRBD1; clone size: once; CDR3 DNA: TGTGCTAGTGGTTTGGTAACAGGGGTGGCCGGGGAGCTGTTTTTT; CDR3 protein: CASGLVTGVAGELFF
V gene: TRBV11-2; J gene: TRBJ2-5; D gene: NA; clone size: NA; CDR3 DNA: TGTGCCAGCAGCGACGGGCACAGTTTAGTCTTGGGGGAGACCCAGTACTTC; CDR3 protein: CASSDGHSLVLGETQYF
V gene: TRBV4-2; J gene: TRBJ2-1; D gene: NA; clone size: once; CDR3 DNA: TGTGCCAGCAGCCAAAATCACAGGGTAAATGAGCAGTTCTTC; CDR3 protein: CASSQNHRVNEQFF
V gene: TRBV5-1; J gene: TRBJ2-3; D gene: TRBD1; clone size: NA; CDR3 DNA: TGCGCCAGCAGCTTGCGGCAGGGGGGCACAGATACGCAGTATTTT; CDR3 protein: CASSLRQGGTDTQYF
V gene: TRBV9; J gene: TRBJ2-2; D gene: NA; clone size: NA; CDR3 DNA: TGTGCCAGCACTACCCTGGAGGCCGGGGAGCTGTTTTTT; CDR3 protein: CASTTLEAGELFF
V gene: TRBV27; J gene: TRBJ1-4; D gene: NA; clone size: NA; CDR3 DNA: TGTGCCAGCAGTCCGACGCGCAGGGCTGAAAAACTGTTTTTT; CDR3 protein: CASSPTRRAEKLFF
V gene: TRBV11-2; J gene: TRBJ2-3; D gene: TRBD2; clone size: NA; CDR3 DNA: TGTGCCAGCAGCTTAGAGGGACTAGCGGGACCTAGCACAGATACGCAGTATTTT; CDR3 protein: CASSLEGLAGPSTDTQYF
V gene: TRBV7-2; J gene: TRBJ2-7; D gene: NA; clone size: NA; CDR3 DNA: TGTGCCAGCAGCCCGCGGCCCGCCTACGAGCAGTACTTC; CDR3 protein: CASSPRPAYEQYF
V gene: TRBV27; J gene: TRBJ1-3; D gene: NA; clone size: NA; CDR3 DNA: TGTGCCAGCAGTGGGGAGGGCGGAAGGGTTTTT; CDR3 protein: CASSGEGGRVF
V gene: TRBV2; J gene: TRBJ1-4; D gene: NA; clone size: NA; CDR3 DNA: TGTGCCAGCAGTGGCTTCTTAGCAGGGGCGGCTAATGAAAAACTGTTTTTT; CDR3 protein: CASSGFLAGAANEKLFF
V gene: TRBV7-2; J gene: TRBJ2-7; D gene: NA; clone size: NA; CDR3 DNA: TGTGCCAGCAGCTTCTACTACGAGCAGTACTTC; CDR3 protein: CASSFYYEQYF
V gene: TRBV4-1; J gene: TRBJ1-4; D gene: NA; clone size: NA; CDR3 DNA: TGCGCCAGCAGCCAAGTGAGGGGGAGTAATGAAAAACTGTTTTTT; CDR3 protein: CASSQVRGSNEKLFF
V gene: TRBV11-2; J gene: TRBJ1-1; D gene: NA; clone size: NA; CDR3 DNA: TGTGCCAGCCGCAGAGGGGCGAACACTGAAGCTTTCTTT; CDR3 protein: CASRRGANTEAFF
V gene: TRBV6-6; J gene: TRBJ1-1; D gene: TRBD1; clone size: NA; CDR3 DNA: TGTGCCAGCAGCTCCCCACAGACAGGGCGGAACACTGAAGCTTTCTTT; CDR3 protein: CASSSPQTGRNTEAFF
V gene: TRBV7-9; J gene: TRBJ2-1; D gene: NA; clone size: NA; CDR3 DNA: TGTGCCAGCAGCGATTACGTGGGGACAACTGAGCAGTTCTTC; CDR3 protein: CASSDYVGTTEQFF
V gene: TRBV19; J gene: TRBJ2-2; D gene: TRBD1; clone size: NA; CDR3 DNA: TGTGCCAGTAGCCATCCGGGACAGGGGACCACCGGGGAGCTGTTTTTT; CDR3 protein: CASSHPGQGTTGELFF
V gene: TRBV6-6; J gene: TRBJ2-3; D gene: TRBD2; clone size: once; CDR3 DNA: TGTGCCAGCAGAGTGCGGGGGGGCCCAGATACGCAGTATTTT; CDR3 protein: CASRVRGGPDTQYF
V gene: TRBV29-1; J gene: TRBJ1-2; D gene: NA; clone size: once; CDR3 DNA: TGCAGCGCAACAGACAGTTCGAACTATGGCTACACCTTC; CDR3 protein: CSATDSSNYGYTF
V gene: TRBV5-1; J gene: TRBJ2-2; D gene: NA; clone size: NA; CDR3 DNA: TGCGCCAGCAGCTTCAGCGGGGAGCTGTTTTTT; CDR3 protein: CASSFSGELFF
V gene: TRBV9; J gene: TRBJ2-7; D gene: NA; clone size: NA; CDR3 DNA: TGTGCCAGCAGCGTAGATGGGAGGCCTTACGAGCAGTACTTC; CDR3 protein: CASSVDGRPYEQYF
V gene: TRBV11-2; J gene: TRBJ2-7; D gene: NA; clone size: NA; CDR3 DNA: TGTGCCAGCAGCTTACTCGGACGGGGCACCTACGAGCAGTACTTC; CDR3 protein: CASSLLGRGTYEQYF
V gene: TRBV21-1; J gene: TRBJ2-7; D gene: NA; clone size: NA; CDR3 DNA: TGTGCCACCCTCCCGACAGGGGGAAGGGAGCAGTACTTC; CDR3 protein: CATLPTGGREQYF
V gene: TRBV9; J gene: TRBJ2-7; D gene: TRBD2; clone size: once; CDR3 DNA: TGTGCCAGCAGCGTCAGTAGCGGGAAGAACGAGCAGTACTTC; CDR3 protein: CASSVSSGKNEQYF
V gene: TRBV7-9; J gene: TRBJ1-4; D gene: NA; clone size: NA; CDR3 DNA: TGTGCCAGCAGCCACAGGAATGGGGTTGAAAAACTGTTTTTT; CDR3 protein: CASSHRNGVEKLFF
V gene: TRBV4-3; J gene: TRBJ2-7; D gene: TRBD2; clone size: NA; CDR3 DNA: TGCGCCAGCAGCCAGGATGGGACTAGCGCCTTCGAGCAGTACTTC; CDR3 protein: CASSQDGTSAFEQYF
V gene: TRBV20-1; J gene: TRBJ1-2; D gene: NA; clone size: NA; CDR3 DNA: TGCAGTGCTACTGGGGATCGTGGCTACACCTTC; CDR3 protein: CSATGDRGYTF
V gene: TRBV27; J gene: TRBJ2-1; D gene: TRBD2; clone size: NA; CDR3 DNA: TGTGCCAGCAGACTAGCGGGAGGGGCCTACAATGAGCAGTTCTTC; CDR3 protein: CASRLAGGAYNEQFF
V gene: TRBV7-9; J gene: TRBJ2-1; D gene: TRBD2; clone size: NA; CDR3 DNA: TGTGCCAGCAGCTTACTAGCGGGGGGGTACAATGAGCAGTTCTTC; CDR3 protein: CASSLLAGGYNEQFF
V gene: TRBV14; J gene: TRBJ2-1; D gene: TRBD2; clone size: once; CDR3 DNA: TGTGCCAGCAGCCCGCTCCGGTTGGGAGGGGTGAGGTATGAGCAGTTCTTC; CDR3 protein: CASSPLRLGGVRYEQFF
V gene: TRBV5-1; J gene: TRBJ2-7; D gene: TRBD2; clone size: NA; CDR3 DNA: TGCGCCAGCAGCTTCGAAACTAGCGGGAGATCCGGGCGCCTATACGAGCAGTACTTC; CDR3 protein: CASSFETSGRSGRLYEQYF
V gene: TRBV10-3; J gene: TRBJ2-3; D gene: TRBD1; clone size: NA; CDR3 DNA: TGTGCCACCTCGGACAGGGAAGATACGCAGTATTTT; CDR3 protein: CATSDREDTQYF
V gene: TRBV9; J gene: TRBJ1-1; D gene: NA; clone size: NA; CDR3 DNA: TGTGCCAGCAGCGTCCTACAGGGCGACACTGAAGCTTTCTTT; CDR3 protein: CASSVLQGDTEAFF
V gene: TRBV23-1; J gene: TRBJ2-7; D gene: NA; clone size: NA; CDR3 DNA: TGCGCCAGCAGTCAATCGGAATATGGTGCGACAGAAAGCTCCTACGAGCAGTACTTC; CDR3 protein: CASSQSEYGATESSYEQYF
V gene: TRBV6-6; J gene: TRBJ2-1; D gene: NA; clone size: NA; CDR3 DNA: TGTGCCAGCAGTGGGTTGCAGGCCAATATCAATGAGCAGTTCTTC; CDR3 protein: CASSGLQANINEQFF
V gene: TRBV6-6; J gene: TRBJ1-1; D gene: NA; clone size: NA; CDR3 DNA: TGTGCCAGCAGTTACGATGGGAACACTGAAGCTTTCTTT; CDR3 protein: CASSYDGNTEAFF
V gene: TRBV27; J gene: TRBJ2-3; D gene: NA; clone size: NA; CDR3 DNA: TGTGCCAGCAGTTTAGTTGGCACAGATACGCAGTATTTT; CDR3 protein: CASSLVGTDTQYF
V gene: TRBV11-2; J gene: TRBJ1-2; D gene: TRBD1; clone size: NA; CDR3 DNA: TGTGCCAGCAGCTTTTGGGGTGGGACAGACTATGGCTACACCTTC; CDR3 protein: CASSFWGGTDYGYTF
V gene: TRBV19; J gene: TRBJ1-1; D gene: NA; clone size: NA; CDR3 DNA: TGTGCCAGTAGTAACGAGTACAACACTGAAGCTTTCTTT; CDR3 protein: CASSNEYNTEAFF
V gene: TRBV5-1; J gene: TRBJ1-2; D gene: NA; clone size: NA; CDR3 DNA: TGCGCCAGCAGCCCCGCAGGATTGGGTAACTATGGCTACACCTTC; CDR3 protein: CASSPAGLGNYGYTF
V gene: TRBV19; J gene: TRBJ2-1; D gene: TRBD2; clone size: NA; CDR3 DNA: TGTGCCAGTAGTGCCGACCCGACTAGCGGCAAGCAGTTCTTC; CDR3 protein: CASSADPTSGKQFF
V gene: TRBV2; J gene: TRBJ2-7; D gene: NA; clone size: NA; CDR3 DNA: TGTGCCAGCAATAGCCGTGGCGGGTCCTACGAGCAGTACTTC; CDR3 protein: CASNSRGGSYEQYF
V gene: TRBV18; J gene: TRBJ1-5; D gene: NA; clone size: NA; CDR3 DNA: TGTGCCAGCTCCCTGACGGCGAATAGCAATCAGCCCCAGCATTTT; CDR3 protein: CASSLTANSNQPQHF
V gene: TRBV6-5; J gene: TRBJ1-1; D gene: TRBD1; clone size: NA; CDR3 DNA: TGTGCCAGCAGGGACAGGGCGTACACTGAAGCTTTCTTT; CDR3 protein: CASRDRAYTEAFF